The present T cell receptor beta chain was sequenced within a study of a mutant IDH1 vaccine in newly diagnosed glioma. Looking at the study overall: Treated patients had a mean age of 40.4 years and a sex split that was roughly 60% male and about 40% female. Previous treatment comprised radiotherapy, temozolomide, or both, mostly both. Study observations and caveats: Alterations occurring in top peripheral T cell clonotypes seemed unrelated to pseudoprogression.

The germline gives CDR1 MNHNY, CDR2 SVGAGI (reference sequence). The CDR3 contains 15 residues. Trimming shortened V by 0 bases and J by 3 bases, and 9 bases separated the two germline ends. The protocol was immunoSEQ multiplex PCR, while the TCRdb copy is restricted to in-frame clones and leaves out a portion. Of about 60,000 clones in the sample, around 84% were seen once. Worth noting for this clone: Its antigen is undetermined.

Time point given: week 35, safety follow-up. Vaccination comprised doses that each held 300 ug of mutant IDH1 20-mer peptide, plus topical imiquimod. The chain has TRBV6-6 and TRBJ1-5; D is undetermined. Sequencing used PBMCs, obtained from a glioma patient whose treatment included an IDH1 peptide vaccine. The origin of this receptor is a man younger than 45 with glioma. The DNA for the CDR3 is TGTGCCAGCAGTTACTCGGGAGGGCCCAATCAGCCCCAGCATTTT. This translates into CASSYSGGPNQPQHF.